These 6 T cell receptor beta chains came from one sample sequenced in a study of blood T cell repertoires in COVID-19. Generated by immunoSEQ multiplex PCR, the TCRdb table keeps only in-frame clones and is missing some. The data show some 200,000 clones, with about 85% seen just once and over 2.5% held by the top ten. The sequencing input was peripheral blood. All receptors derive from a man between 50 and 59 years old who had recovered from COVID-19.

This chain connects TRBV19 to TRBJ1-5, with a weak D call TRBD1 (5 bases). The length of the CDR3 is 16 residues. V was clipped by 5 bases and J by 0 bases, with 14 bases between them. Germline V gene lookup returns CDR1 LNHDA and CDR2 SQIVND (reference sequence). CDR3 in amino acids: CASSSRAGFSNQPQHF. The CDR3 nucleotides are TGTGCCAGTAGTTCCAGGGCAGGTTTTAGCAATCAGCCCCAGCATTTT.

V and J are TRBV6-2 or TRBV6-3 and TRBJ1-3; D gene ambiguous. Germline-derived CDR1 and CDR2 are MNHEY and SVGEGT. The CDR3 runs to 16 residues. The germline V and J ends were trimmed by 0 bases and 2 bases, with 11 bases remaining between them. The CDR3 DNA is TGTGCCAGCAGTTACTCGACAAAGAGGGCTGGAAACACCATATATTTT. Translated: CASSYSTKRAGNTIYF.

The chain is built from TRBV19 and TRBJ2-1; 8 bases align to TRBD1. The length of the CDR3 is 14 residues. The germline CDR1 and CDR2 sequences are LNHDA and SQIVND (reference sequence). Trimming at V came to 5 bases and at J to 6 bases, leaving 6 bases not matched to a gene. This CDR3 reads CASSLRTGTNEQFF. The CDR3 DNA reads TGTGCCAGTAGTCTCAGGACAGGGACCAATGAGCAGTTCTTC. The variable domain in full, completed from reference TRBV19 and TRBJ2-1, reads DGGITQSPKYLFRKEGQNVTLSCEQNLNHDAMYWYRQDPGQGLRLIYYSQIVNDFQKGDIAEGYSVSREKKESFPLTVTSAQKNPTAFYLCASSLRTGTNEQFFGPGTRLTVL.

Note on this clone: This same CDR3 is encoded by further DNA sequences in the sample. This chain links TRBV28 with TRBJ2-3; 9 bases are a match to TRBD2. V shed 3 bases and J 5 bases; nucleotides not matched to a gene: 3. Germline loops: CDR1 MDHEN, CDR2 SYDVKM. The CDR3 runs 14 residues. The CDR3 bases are TGTGCCAGCAGTTTGGGACTAGCCGGAGATACGCAGTATTTT. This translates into CASSLGLAGDTQYF.

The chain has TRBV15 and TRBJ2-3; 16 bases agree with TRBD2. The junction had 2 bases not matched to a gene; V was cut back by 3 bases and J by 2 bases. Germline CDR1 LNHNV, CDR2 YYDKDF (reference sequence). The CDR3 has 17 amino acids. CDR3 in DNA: TGTGCCACCAGCAGTGGGACTAGCGGGAGGGCCACAGATACGCAGTATTTT. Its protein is CATSSGTSGRATDTQYF.

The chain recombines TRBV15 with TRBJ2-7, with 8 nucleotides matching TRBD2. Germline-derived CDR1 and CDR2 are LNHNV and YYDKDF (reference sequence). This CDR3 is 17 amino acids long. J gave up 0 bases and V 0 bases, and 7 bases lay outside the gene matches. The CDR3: CATSRELSSGSSYEQYF. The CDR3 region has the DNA TGTGCCACCAGCAGAGAGTTAAGCAGCGGGAGCTCCTACGAGCAGTACTTC.